The rows below give T cell receptor beta chains drawn from one sample of a study of graft-versus-host responses after intestinal transplantation. These receptors' targets are unknown. Clones were sequenced by immunoSEQ multiplex PCR, and TCRdb holds only the in-frame ones, with some missing. The sample consists of approximately 82,000 clones, approximately 95% of them appearing once. Specimen: unstimulated CD8+ T cells sorted from spleen or lymph node cells, collected before transplant. These receptor sequences come from a human donor who was the organ donor for an intestinal transplant. CDR3s include the opening cysteine and the closing phenylalanine or tryptophan. The D gene is left open where the match is weak. Clone sizes are given selectively: once, few, many, or a class where the clone is expanded.

j_gene | d_gene | abundance | v_gene | CDR3nt | CDR3aa
TRBJ2-6 | . | . | TRBV27 | TGTGCCAGCAGCACAGGGACCGGGGCCAACGTCCTGACTTTC | CASSTGTGANVLTF
TRBJ2-3 | TRBD2 | once | TRBV14 | TGTGCCAGCAGCTTTGAAGGGACTAGCTCCACAGATACGCAGTATTTT | CASSFEGTSSTDTQYF
TRBJ2-1 | TRBD1 | . | TRBV4-1 | TGCGCCAGCAGCCAGGCATTACAGGGGGGCGCCTACAATGAGCAGTTCTTC | CASSQALQGGAYNEQFF
TRBJ2-7 | . | . | TRBV15 | TGTGCCACCAGTGCAGGACACCTCTACGAGCAGTACTTC | CATSAGHLYEQYF
TRBJ1-4 | . | . | TRBV19 | TGTGCCAGTAGTATTTTGGCAGGCCCTAATGAAAAACTGTTTTTT | CASSILAGPNEKLFF
TRBJ1-1 | TRBD1 | . | TRBV19 | TGTGCCAGTCGAGCAGGGGGCTTAGAAGCTTTCTTT | CASRAGGLEAFF
TRBJ2-7 | . | . | TRBV2 | TGTGCCAGCAGTGACTTTGGTAGAGGCCCCTACGAGCAGTACTTC | CASSDFGRGPYEQYF
TRBJ2-5 | TRBD2 | . | TRBV27 | TGTGCCAGCACCCCAGCGGGAGGGGAGACCCAGTACTTC | CASTPAGGETQYF
TRBJ2-3 | TRBD2 | . | TRBV28 | TGTGCCAGCAGTTTAGCGGGAGGGCACACAGATACGCAGTATTTT | CASSLAGGHTDTQYF
TRBJ1-2 | . | . | TRBV4-2 | TGTGCCAGCAGCCAAGTTGCGTCGTCTTACTATGGCTACACCTTC | CASSQVASSYYGYTF
TRBJ2-7 | TRBD2 | . | TRBV2 | TGTGCCAGCGCTGGGGGCGGGGGGCGATTTTCCTACGAGCAGTACTTC | CASAGGGGRFSYEQYF
TRBJ2-7 | TRBD2 | . | TRBV13 | TGTGCCAGCAGCTTCGGCCTAGCGGGAACCTCCTACGAGCAGTACTTC | CASSFGLAGTSYEQYF
TRBJ2-7 | . | few | TRBV4-1 | TGCGCCAGCAGCCAAGCAGGCGACTCCTACGAGCAGTACTTC | CASSQAGDSYEQYF
TRBJ2-7 | . | . | TRBV27 | TGTGCCAGCAGTTTATCCCAGGGCTACGAGCAGTACTTC | CASSLSQGYEQYF
TRBJ2-7 | . | . | TRBV6-5 | TGTGCCAGCAGCCCGGGGACCTACGAGCAGTACTTC | CASSPGTYEQYF
TRBJ2-7 | TRBD2 | . | TRBV27 | TGTGCCAGCAGTACTAGCGGGGGGGCCCTACTCTACGAGCAGTACTTC | CASSTSGGALLYEQYF
TRBJ2-7 | TRBD2 | . | TRBV13 | TGTGCCAGCAGTTCAACCCCGACGGAGAGCGGGGAATACGAGCAGTACTTC | CASSSTPTESGEYEQYF
TRBJ2-7 | . | . | TRBV29-1 | TGCAGCGTTGGACAGGTTGAGGGGTACGAGCAGTACTTC | CSVGQVEGYEQYF
TRBJ1-6 | . | . | TRBV19 | TGTGCCAGTAGTATTGCCCCACCGACAGAGTATAATTCACCCCTCCACTTT | CASSIAPPTEYNSPLHF
TRBJ2-1 | TRBD2 | . | TRBV5-4 | TGTGCCAGCAGCTTGGGCGGGAGAGGCTACAATGAGCAGTTCTTC | CASSLGGRGYNEQFF
TRBJ2-3 | TRBD1 | . | TRBV30 | TGTGCCTGGACAGGGGGCCGATCCGCAGATACGCAGTATTTT | CAWTGGRSADTQYF
TRBJ2-1 | TRBD2 | . | TRBV28 | TGTGCCCTCGGGGGAGCGGGATGGGGTGAGCAGTTCTTC | CALGGAGWGEQFF
TRBJ2-3 | . | . | TRBV9 | TGTGCCAGCAGCGTCGGGTGGGGGGGCACAGATACGCAGTATTTT | CASSVGWGGTDTQYF
TRBJ1-1 | . | few | TRBV13 | TGTGCCAGCACGTATGGGGGGACTGAAGCTTTCTTT | CASTYGGTEAFF
TRBJ2-5 | . | . | TRBV6-5 | TGTGCCAGCAGTTACCATCCGCACGGGACCCAGTACTTC | CASSYHPHGTQYF
TRBJ2-2 | TRBD1 | . | TRBV6-5 | TGTGCCAGCAGTTACTCCGGACAGGGGAGTCCGGGGGAGCTGTTTTTT | CASSYSGQGSPGELFF
TRBJ1-1 | . | . | TRBV5-8 | TGTGCCAGCAGCTTGGGGGGAGAGAACACTGAAGCTTTCTTT | CASSLGGENTEAFF
TRBJ2-1 | . | . | TRBV29-1 | TGCAGCGGAACAAGTTACAATGAGCAGTTCTTC | CSGTSYNEQFF
TRBJ2-7 | . | . | TRBV27 | TGTGCCAGCAGTTTCCAGGGTGGGGACGAGCAGTACTTC | CASSFQGGDEQYF
TRBJ1-1 | . | . | TRBV4-2 | TGTGCCAGCAGCCAGGTCGAGTGGACTGAAGCTTTCTTT | CASSQVEWTEAFF
TRBJ2-7 | . | . | TRBV28 | TGTGCCAGCAGTTTATGGGGGCGTATACCCTCCTACGAGCAGTACTTC | CASSLWGRIPSYEQYF
TRBJ2-5 | TRBD2 | . | TRBV4-2 | TGTGCCAGCAGCCCAGGACTAGGGGAGCAAGAGACCCAGTACTTC | CASSPGLGEQETQYF
TRBJ2-7 | . | . | TRBV18 | TGTGCCAGCTCACCCCGGACACACGAGCAGTACTTC | CASSPRTHEQYF
TRBJ2-1 | TRBD2 | . | TRBV18 | TGTGCCAGCTCACCCGACCGGACTAGGAGGGTCTCTTACAATGAGCAGTTCTTC | CASSPDRTRRVSYNEQFF
TRBJ2-3 | TRBD2 | . | TRBV19 | TGTGCCAGTAGTATATCCTTGAGGCGGGGGAGCACAGATACGCAGTATTTT | CASSISLRRGSTDTQYF
TRBJ2-1 | TRBD2 | . | TRBV15 | TGTGCCACCACCACCCGGGACTACCCTTGGGATGAGCAGTTCTTC | CATTTRDYPWDEQFF
TRBJ2-7 | TRBD2 | . | TRBV10-3 | TGTGCCATCAGTGGATTCCTTGTGCGGGGGGCCCTTACGCGGCAGTACTTC | CAISGFLVRGALTRQYF
TRBJ1-5 | . | . | TRBV19 | TGTGCCAGTAACGACAGCGGCAATCAGCCCCAGCATTTT | CASNDSGNQPQHF
TRBJ2-3 | TRBD2 | . | TRBV15 | TGTGCCACCAGCAGGACGGGACTAGCGCTCACAGATACGCAGTATTTT | CATSRTGLALTDTQYF
TRBJ2-7 | TRBD2 | . | TRBV5-1 | TGCGCCAGCAGCCCGGGACTAGCGGGGGACCCCTACGAGCAGTACTTC | CASSPGLAGDPYEQYF
TRBJ1-2 | . | . | TRBV28 | TGTGCCAGCAGTATCCCCCGGGATTTCTATGGCTACACCTTC | CASSIPRDFYGYTF
TRBJ2-3 | . | . | TRBV7-3 | TGTGCCAGCAGCTTATTTTCGTCGGGGGATACGCAGTATTTT | CASSLFSSGDTQYF
TRBJ2-7 | TRBD2 | . | TRBV19 | TGTGCCAGTAGTCCCACCGGGACTAGTAGGCTTTGGCGGGGTGAGCAGTACTTC | CASSPTGTSRLWRGEQYF
TRBJ2-2 | . | . | TRBV4-3 | TGCGCCAGCAGCCCTAGAATCGGCACCGGGGAGCTGTTTTTT | CASSPRIGTGELFF
TRBJ2-3 | TRBD2 | . | TRBV28 | TGTGCCAACGGACTAGCGGTCACAGATACGCAGTATTTT | CANGLAVTDTQYF
TRBJ2-1 | TRBD2 | . | TRBV25-1 | TGTGCCAGCAGTCGGGGGGGGGACAATGAGCAGTTCTTC | CASSRGGDNEQFF
TRBJ2-1 | . | . | TRBV5-4 | TGTGCCAGCAGCTTCTCCAATGAGCAGTTCTTC | CASSFSNEQFF
TRBJ2-1 | TRBD2 | . | TRBV11-2 | TGTGCCAGCAGCTTAGAGGGCGGGAGCTCCTACAATGAGCAGTTCTTC | CASSLEGGSSYNEQFF
TRBJ2-2 | . | . | TRBV2 | TGTGCCAGCAGTGAGGGGAGGTATACCGGGGAGCTGTTTTTT | CASSEGRYTGELFF
TRBJ2-2 | . | few | TRBV4-3 | TGCGCCAGCAGCCAAGACCGCACCGGGGAGCTGTTTTTT | CASSQDRTGELFF
TRBJ1-2 | . | once | TRBV27 | TGTGCCAGCAGACCCTACCGGGACTTCGCCGGCTACACCTTC | CASRPYRDFAGYTF